This TCR beta chain was recorded in a study of T-cell memory formation after mild COVID-19. Study at large: Most TCR clusters belonged to a single donor.

Overall study findings and caveats: Some clones that responded turned up in pre-infection memory, which suggests that cross-reactive memory joined in. Later expanders leaned toward CD4+, whereas clones contracting from day 15 to 85 were balanced CD4/CD8. Contracting CD8+ clones were enriched in EMRA, CD4+ mainly in CM and EM.

The CDR3 is 16 amino acids. CDR1 and CDR2 (germline): SGHVS, FNYEAQ. V lost 1 base and J 3 bases, leaving 13 bases between the germline ends. TCRdb independently ran MiXCR on the 5' RACE reads; one entry per CDR3 protein. The sample yields about 340,000 distinct CDR3 sequences, roughly 20% seen once. This clonotype showed up many times. Its antigen is currently unknown. The receptor was derived from an adult woman who had mild COVID-19 (a few samples of this study predate the infection). Cell type and time point are not known. V usage is TRBV7-6 and J usage is TRBJ2-1, with a weak D call TRBD1 (6 bases). What was sequenced was PBMCs or a T cell subset sorted from them (not recorded which). The chain's CDR3 is CASSLVAGQIYNEQFF. The CDR3 nucleotides are TGTGCCAGCAGCTTAGTTGCCGGACAGATCTACAATGAGCAGTTCTTC.